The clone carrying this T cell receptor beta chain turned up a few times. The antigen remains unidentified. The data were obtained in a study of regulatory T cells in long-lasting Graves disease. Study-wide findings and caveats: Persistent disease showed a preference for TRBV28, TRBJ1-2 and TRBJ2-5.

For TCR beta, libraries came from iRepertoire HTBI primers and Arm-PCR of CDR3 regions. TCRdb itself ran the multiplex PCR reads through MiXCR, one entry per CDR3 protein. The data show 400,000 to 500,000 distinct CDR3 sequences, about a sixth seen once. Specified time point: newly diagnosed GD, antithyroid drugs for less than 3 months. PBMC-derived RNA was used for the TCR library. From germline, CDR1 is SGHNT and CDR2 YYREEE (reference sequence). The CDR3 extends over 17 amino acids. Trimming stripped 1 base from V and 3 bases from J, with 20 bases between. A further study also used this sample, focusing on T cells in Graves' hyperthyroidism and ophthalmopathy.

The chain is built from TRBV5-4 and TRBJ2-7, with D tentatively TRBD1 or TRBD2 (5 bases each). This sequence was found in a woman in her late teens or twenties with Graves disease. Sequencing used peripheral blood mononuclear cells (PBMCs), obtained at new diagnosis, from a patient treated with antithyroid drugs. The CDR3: CASSLSLLGGAGYEQYF. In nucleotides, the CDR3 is TGTGCCAGCAGCTTGTCCCTACTTGGGGGAGCAGGCTACGAGCAGTACTTC.